This T cell receptor (beta chain) was recovered during a study of CD8+CD57+ T cells in acquired aplastic anemia. Across the whole study: When averaged, DNA from sorted CD4+ and CD8+ cells came to around 3.4 ug.

Study-wide findings and caveats: In CD8+ cells, Simpson's diversity showed no significant difference between patients and controls. Fewer than 30 shared CD8+ CDR3s appeared highly expressed within patients' immunodominant clones.

Genomic DNA constituted the template upon which TCR beta VDJ and CDR3 profiling was performed. TCRdb used MiXCR to reprocess the reads, holding one entry per CDR3 protein. The sample has around 180,000 distinct CDR3 sequences; less than 65% are singletons. The CDR3 has 14 amino acids. Germline CDR1 and CDR2: SEHNR and FQNEAQ (reference sequence). The V segment lost 5 bases and the J segment 2 bases; nucleotides outside the gene matches: 5. Note on this clonotype: Its cognate antigen is unknown.

Sequencing used sorted CD4+, CD8+, or CD8+CD57+ T cells (not recorded which) from PBMCs. This chain joins TRBV7-9 and TRBJ2-7, with 8 bases aligning to TRBD2. The sequence was collected from a human donor with severe aplastic anemia or a healthy control (not recorded which). The CDR3 loop reads CASSRSGKTYEQYF. CDR3 nucleotide sequence: TGTGCCAGCAGCCGTAGCGGGAAGACCTACGAGCAGTACTTC.